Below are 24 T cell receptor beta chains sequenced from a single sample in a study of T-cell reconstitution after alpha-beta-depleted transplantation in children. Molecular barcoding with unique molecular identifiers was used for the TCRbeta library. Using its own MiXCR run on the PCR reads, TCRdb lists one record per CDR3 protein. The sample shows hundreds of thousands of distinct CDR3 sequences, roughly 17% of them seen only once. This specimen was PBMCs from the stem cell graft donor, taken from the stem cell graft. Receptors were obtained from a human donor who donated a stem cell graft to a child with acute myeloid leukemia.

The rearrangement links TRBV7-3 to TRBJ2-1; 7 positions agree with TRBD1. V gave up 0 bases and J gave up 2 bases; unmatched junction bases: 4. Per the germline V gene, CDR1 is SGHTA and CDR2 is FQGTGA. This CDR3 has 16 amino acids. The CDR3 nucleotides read TGTGCCAGCAGCTTAACGAGACAGGGACCCTACAATGAGCAGTTCTTC. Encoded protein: CASSLTRQGPYNEQFF.

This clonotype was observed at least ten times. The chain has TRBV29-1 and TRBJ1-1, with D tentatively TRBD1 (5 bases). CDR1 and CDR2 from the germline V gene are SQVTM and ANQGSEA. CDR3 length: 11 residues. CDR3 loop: CRATVNTEAFF. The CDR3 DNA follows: TGCAGAGCGACAGTGAACACTGAAGCTTTCTTT.

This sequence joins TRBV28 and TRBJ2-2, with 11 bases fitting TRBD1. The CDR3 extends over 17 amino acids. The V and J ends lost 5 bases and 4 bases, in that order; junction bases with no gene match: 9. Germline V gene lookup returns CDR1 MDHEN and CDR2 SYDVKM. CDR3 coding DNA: TGTGCCAGCAGTCTAGGACAGGGGGCGCAGGTCACCGGGGAGCTGTTTTTT. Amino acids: CASSLGQGAQVTGELFF.

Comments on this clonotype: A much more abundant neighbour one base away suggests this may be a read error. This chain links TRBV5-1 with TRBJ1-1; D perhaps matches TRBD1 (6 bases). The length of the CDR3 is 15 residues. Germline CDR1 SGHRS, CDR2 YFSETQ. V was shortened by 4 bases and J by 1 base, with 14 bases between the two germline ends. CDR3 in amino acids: CASSVSTGSNTEAFF. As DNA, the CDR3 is TGCGCCAGCAGCGTTTCGACAGGATCGAACACTGAAGCTTTCTTT. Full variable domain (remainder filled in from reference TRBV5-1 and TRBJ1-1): KAGVTQTPRYLIKTRGQQVTLSCSPISGHRSVSWYQQTPGQGLQFLFEYFSETQRNKGNFPGRFSGRQFSNSRSEMNVSTLELGDSALYLCASSVSTGSNTEAFFGQGTRLTVV.

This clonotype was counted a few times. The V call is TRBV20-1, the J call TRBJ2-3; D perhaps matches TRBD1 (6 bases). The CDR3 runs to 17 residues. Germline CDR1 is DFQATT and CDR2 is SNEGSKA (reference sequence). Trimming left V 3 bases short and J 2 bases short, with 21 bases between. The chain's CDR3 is CSARVRPQQGHTDTQYF. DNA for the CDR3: TGCAGTGCTAGGGTTAGACCCCAACAGGGTCACACAGATACGCAGTATTTT.

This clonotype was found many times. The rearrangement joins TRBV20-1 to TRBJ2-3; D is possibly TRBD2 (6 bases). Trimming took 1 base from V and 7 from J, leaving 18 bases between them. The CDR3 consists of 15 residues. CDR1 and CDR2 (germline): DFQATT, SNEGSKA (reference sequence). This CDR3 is CSARGHPGDWNTQYF. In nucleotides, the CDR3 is TGCAGTGCTAGAGGCCACCCGGGGGATTGGAATACGCAGTATTTT.

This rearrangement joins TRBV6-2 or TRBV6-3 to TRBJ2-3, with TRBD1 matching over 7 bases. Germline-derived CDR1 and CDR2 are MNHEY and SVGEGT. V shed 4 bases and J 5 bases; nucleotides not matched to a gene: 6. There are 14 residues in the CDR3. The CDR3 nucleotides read TGTGCCAGCAGTTCGATAAGGGGGCGAGATACGCAGTATTTT. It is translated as CASSSIRGRDTQYF.

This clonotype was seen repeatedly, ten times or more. Here the CDR3 reads CSADAGSSYNEQFF. The CDR3 DNA is TGCAGTGCCGACGCAGGGAGCTCCTACAATGAGCAGTTCTTC. The genes are TRBV20-1 and TRBJ2-1, with D perhaps given as TRBD1 or TRBD2 (5 bases each). V dropped 6 bases and J dropped 0 bases, with 12 bases sitting between them. CDR3 length: 14 residues. The germline V gene has CDR1 DFQATT and CDR2 SNEGSKA (reference sequence).

The chain's CDR3 is CASSVMNTEAFF. CDR3 DNA: TGTGCCAGCTCCGTTATGAACACTGAAGCTTTCTTT. The chain uses TRBV7-9 and TRBJ1-1; D is unresolved. CDR1 and CDR2 (germline): SEHNR, FQNEAQ (reference sequence). The CDR3 consists of 12 residues. The V end lost 8 bases, the J end lost 0 bases, and 7 bases lay between the germline ends.

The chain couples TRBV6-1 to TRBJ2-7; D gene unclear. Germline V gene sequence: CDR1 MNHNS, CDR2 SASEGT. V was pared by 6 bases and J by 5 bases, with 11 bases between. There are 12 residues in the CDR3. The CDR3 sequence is CASSVNRDEQYV. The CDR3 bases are TGTGCCAGCAGCGTTAACAGAGACGAGCAGTACGTC.

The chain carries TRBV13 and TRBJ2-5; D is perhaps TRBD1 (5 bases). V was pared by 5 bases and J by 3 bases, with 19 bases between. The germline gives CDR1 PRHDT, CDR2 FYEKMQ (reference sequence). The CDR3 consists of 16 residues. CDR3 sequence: CASSPGRANAEETQYF. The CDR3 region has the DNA TGTGCCAGCAGCCCAGGCAGGGCCAACGCAGAAGAGACCCAGTACTTC.

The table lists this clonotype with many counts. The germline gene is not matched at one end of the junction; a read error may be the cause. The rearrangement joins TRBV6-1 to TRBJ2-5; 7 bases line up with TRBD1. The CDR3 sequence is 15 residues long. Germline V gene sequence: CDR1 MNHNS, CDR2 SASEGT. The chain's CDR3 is CASSEGNRGQETQYF. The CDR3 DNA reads TGCGCCAGCAGTGAAGGTAACAGGGGCCAAGAGACCCAGTACTTC.

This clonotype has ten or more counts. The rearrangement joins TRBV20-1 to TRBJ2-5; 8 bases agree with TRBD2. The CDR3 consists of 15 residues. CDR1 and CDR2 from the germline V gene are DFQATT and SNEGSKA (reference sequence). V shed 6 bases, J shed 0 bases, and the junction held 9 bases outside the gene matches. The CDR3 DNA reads TGCAGTGCCTCAGTACAGCGGGGGTACCAAGAGACCCAGTACTTC. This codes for CSASVQRGYQETQYF.

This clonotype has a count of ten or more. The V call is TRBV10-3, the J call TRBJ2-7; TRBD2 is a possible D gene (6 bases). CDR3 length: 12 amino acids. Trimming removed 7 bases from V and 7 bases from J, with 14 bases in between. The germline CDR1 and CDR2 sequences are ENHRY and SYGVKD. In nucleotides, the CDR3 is TGTGCCATCAAGCGGGCAGGTGGAGAGCAGTACGTC. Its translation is CAIKRAGGEQYV.

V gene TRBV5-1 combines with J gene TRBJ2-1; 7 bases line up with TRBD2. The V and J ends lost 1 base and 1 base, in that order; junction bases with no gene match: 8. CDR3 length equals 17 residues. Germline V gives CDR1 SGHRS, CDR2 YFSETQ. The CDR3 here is CASSLQQAGSSYNEQFF. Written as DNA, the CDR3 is TGCGCCAGCAGCTTGCAGCAAGCGGGGAGTTCCTACAATGAGCAGTTCTTC. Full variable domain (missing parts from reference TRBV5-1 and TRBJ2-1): KAGVTQTPRYLIKTRGQQVTLSCSPISGHRSVSWYQQTPGQGLQFLFEYFSETQRNKGNFPGRFSGRQFSNSRSEMNVSTLELGDSALYLCASSLQQAGSSYNEQFFGPGTRLTVL.

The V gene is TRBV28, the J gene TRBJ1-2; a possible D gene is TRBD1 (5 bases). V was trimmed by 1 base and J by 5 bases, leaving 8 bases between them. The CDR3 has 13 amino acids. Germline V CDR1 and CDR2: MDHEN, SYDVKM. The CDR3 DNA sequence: TGTGCCAGCAGTTTATACAGGCCTTATGGCTACACCTTC. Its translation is CASSLYRPYGYTF.

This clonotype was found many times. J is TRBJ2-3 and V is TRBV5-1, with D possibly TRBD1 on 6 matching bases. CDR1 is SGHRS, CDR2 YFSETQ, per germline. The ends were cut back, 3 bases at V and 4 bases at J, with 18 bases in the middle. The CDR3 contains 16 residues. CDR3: CASSSGGGQSADTQYF. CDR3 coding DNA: TGCGCCAGCAGCTCCGGTGGGGGACAATCGGCAGATACGCAGTATTTT.

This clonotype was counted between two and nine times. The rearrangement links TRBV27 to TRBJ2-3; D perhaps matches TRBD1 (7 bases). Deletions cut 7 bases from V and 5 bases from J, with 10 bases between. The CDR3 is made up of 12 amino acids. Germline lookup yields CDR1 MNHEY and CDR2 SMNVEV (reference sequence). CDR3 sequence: CASTQGGDTQYF. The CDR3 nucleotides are TGTGCCAGCACCCAGGGGGGAGATACGCAGTATTTT.

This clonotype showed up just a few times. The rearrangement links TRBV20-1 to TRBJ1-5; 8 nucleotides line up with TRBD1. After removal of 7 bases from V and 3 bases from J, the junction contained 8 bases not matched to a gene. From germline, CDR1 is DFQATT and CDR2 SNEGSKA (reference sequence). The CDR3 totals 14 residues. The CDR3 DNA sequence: TGCAGTGGTTTGACAGGGGCAGTCAATCAGCCCCAGCATTTT. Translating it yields CSGLTGAVNQPQHF.

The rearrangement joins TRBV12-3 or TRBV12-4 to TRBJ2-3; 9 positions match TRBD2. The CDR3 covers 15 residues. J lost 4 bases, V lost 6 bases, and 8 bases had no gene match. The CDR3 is CASSRSGGLPDTQYF. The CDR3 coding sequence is TGTGCCAGCAGCCGGAGCGGGGGGCTACCAGATACGCAGTATTTT.

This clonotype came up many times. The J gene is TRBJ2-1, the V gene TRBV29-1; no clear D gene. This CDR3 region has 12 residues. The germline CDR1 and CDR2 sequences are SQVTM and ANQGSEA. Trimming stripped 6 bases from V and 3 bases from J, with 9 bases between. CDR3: CSVATHYNEQFF. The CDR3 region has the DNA TGCAGCGTAGCTACCCACTACAATGAGCAGTTCTTC.

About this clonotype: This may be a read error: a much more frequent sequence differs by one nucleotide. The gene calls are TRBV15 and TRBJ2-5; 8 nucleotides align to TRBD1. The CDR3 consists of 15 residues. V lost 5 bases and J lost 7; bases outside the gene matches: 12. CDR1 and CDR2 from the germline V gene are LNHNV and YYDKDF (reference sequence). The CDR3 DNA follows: TGTGCCACCAGCGCTACAGGGGGTGGTTCAGGGACCCAGTACTTC. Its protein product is CATSATGGGSGTQYF.

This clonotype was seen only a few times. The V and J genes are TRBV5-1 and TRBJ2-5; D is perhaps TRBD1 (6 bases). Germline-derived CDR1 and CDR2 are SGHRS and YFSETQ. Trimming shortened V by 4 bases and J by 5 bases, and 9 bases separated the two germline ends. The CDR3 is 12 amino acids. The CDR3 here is CASSATGETQYF. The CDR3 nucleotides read TGCGCCAGCAGCGCCACAGGGGAGACCCAGTACTTC.

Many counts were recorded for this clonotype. The CDR3 coding sequence is TGCAGCGTGCTCGGGGACAGCGGCTTCAATCAGCCCCAGCATTTT. Translating gives CSVLGDSGFNQPQHF. The J gene is TRBJ1-5, the V gene TRBV29-1; 7 bases are shared with TRBD1. CDR3 length: 15 amino acids. Germline loops: CDR1 SQVTM, CDR2 ANQGSEA. The V segment lost 6 bases and the J segment 3 bases; nucleotides outside the gene matches: 11. Full variable domain (outside the CDR3, taken from reference TRBV29-1 and TRBJ1-5): SAVISQKPSRDICQRGTSLTIQCQVDSQVTMMFWYRQQPGQSLTLIATANQGSEATYESGFVIDKFPISRPNLTFSTLTVSNMSPEDSSIYLCSVLGDSGFNQPQHFGDGTRLSIL.